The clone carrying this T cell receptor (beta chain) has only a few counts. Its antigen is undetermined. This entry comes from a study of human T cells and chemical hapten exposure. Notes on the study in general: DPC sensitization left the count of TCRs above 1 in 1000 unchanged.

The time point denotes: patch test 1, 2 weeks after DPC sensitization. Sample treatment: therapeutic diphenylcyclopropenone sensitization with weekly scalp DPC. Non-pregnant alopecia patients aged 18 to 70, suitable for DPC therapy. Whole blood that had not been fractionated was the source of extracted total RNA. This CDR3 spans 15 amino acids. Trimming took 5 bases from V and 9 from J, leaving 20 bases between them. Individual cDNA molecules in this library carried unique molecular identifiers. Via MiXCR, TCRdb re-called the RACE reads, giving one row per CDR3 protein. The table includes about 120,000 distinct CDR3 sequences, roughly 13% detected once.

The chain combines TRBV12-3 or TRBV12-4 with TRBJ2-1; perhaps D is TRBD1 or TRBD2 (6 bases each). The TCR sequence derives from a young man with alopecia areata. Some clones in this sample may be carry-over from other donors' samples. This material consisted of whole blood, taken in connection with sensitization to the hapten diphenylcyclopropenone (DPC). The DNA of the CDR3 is TGTGCCAGCAGTCCCTCTATAGGGGGGCACGGTGAGCAGTTCTTC. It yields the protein CASSPSIGGHGEQFF.